A selection of T cell receptor beta chains follows, all from one sample in a study of cytomegalovirus exposure and HLA in healthy donors. The repertoire was sequenced with immunoSEQ multiplex PCR; TCRdb's copy has only in-frame clones and lacks some. The data show 65,000 to 100,000 clones, with 93% seen just once and approximately 4% held by the top ten. The sample comprised PBMCs. The receptors here all came from a young woman in good health and CMV-seronegative. CDR3s include the opening cysteine and the closing phenylalanine or tryptophan. D genes are given only for firm matches. Only part of the rows carry a size: once, few, many, or a class if the clone is expanded.

v_gene	j_gene	abundance	d_gene	CDR3aa	CDR3nt
TRBV6-1	TRBJ1-1	NA	NA	CASRPPAGQNTEAFF	TGTGCCAGCAGACCCCCAGCGGGACAGAACACTGAAGCTTTCTTT
TRBV5-6	TRBJ2-7	NA	NA	CASSFWRGYEQYF	TGTGCCAGCAGCTTTTGGCGAGGGTACGAGCAGTACTTC
TRBV30	TRBJ2-1	NA	TRBD1	CAWSAGGTYNEQFF	TGTGCCTGGAGTGCAGGGGGAACCTACAATGAGCAGTTCTTC
TRBV2	TRBJ2-1	NA	NA	CATHLRAYNEQFF	TGTGCCACGCACCTTCGGGCCTACAATGAGCAGTTCTTC
TRBV6-1	TRBJ2-1	few	NA	CASSELDKQFF	TGTGCCAGCAGTGAACTAGATAAGCAGTTCTTC
TRBV6-6	TRBJ1-3	NA	NA	CASSYRGGGNTIYF	TGTGCCAGCAGTTACAGGGGTGGGGGAAACACCATATATTTT
TRBV30	TRBJ2-1	NA	NA	CAWRRPRRNEQFF	TGTGCCTGGAGAAGACCTAGGAGAAATGAGCAGTTCTTC
TRBV9	TRBJ1-1	NA	NA	CASSVSLMNTEAFF	TGTGCCAGCAGCGTATCACTCATGAACACTGAAGCTTTCTTT
TRBV27	TRBJ2-7	NA	TRBD2	CASSPRGAGGPYEQYF	TGTGCCAGCAGCCCCAGGGGGGCGGGAGGGCCCTACGAGCAGTACTTC
TRBV5-1	TRBJ1-1	NA	TRBD1	CASSPQGAAEAFF	TGCGCCAGCAGCCCACAGGGGGCCGCTGAAGCTTTCTTT
TRBV9	TRBJ2-3	NA	TRBD2	CASSAWTSGTDTQYF	TGTGCCAGCAGCGCCTGGACTAGCGGAACAGATACGCAGTATTTT
TRBV2	TRBJ2-7	NA	TRBD1	CASTTGTGADEQYF	TGTGCCAGCACCACCGGGACAGGGGCCGACGAGCAGTACTTC
TRBV27	TRBJ1-4	NA	NA	CASSLRGSATNEKLFF	TGTGCCAGCAGTTTACGAGGGTCCGCAACTAATGAAAAACTGTTTTTT
TRBV2	TRBJ2-3	NA	TRBD2	CASKTGGSTDTQYF	TGTGCCAGCAAAACGGGGGGTAGCACAGATACGCAGTATTTT
TRBV4-1	TRBJ1-5	NA	NA	CASSQEEARNQPQHF	TGCGCCAGCAGCCAAGAGGAGGCGCGCAATCAGCCCCAGCATTTT
TRBV4-3	TRBJ1-2	once	TRBD1	CASSQERFGAQGASYTF	TGCGCCAGCAGCCAAGAACGCTTTGGGGCACAGGGGGCTAGCTACACCTTC
TRBV28	TRBJ1-1	once	NA	CASSLRGLRRRRRNTEAFF	TGTGCCAGCAGTTTACGGGGGTTAAGACGAAGACGACGGAACACTGAAGCTTTCTTT
TRBV5-1	TRBJ1-5	NA	NA	CASSLDGGYNQPQHF	TGCGCCAGCAGCCTGGACGGCGGATATAATCAGCCCCAGCATTTT
TRBV11-2	TRBJ2-7	NA	NA	CASRRGTPAGEQYF	TGTGCCAGCAGGCGTGGGACCCCGGCGGGGGAGCAGTACTTC
TRBV5-1	TRBJ1-5	NA	TRBD1	CASSLQGPDQPQHF	TGCGCCAGCAGCTTACAGGGGCCGGATCAGCCCCAGCATTTT
TRBV18	TRBJ1-2	NA	TRBD1	CASSLGKGALEGYTF	TGTGCCAGCTCACTGGGGAAGGGGGCGCTGGAAGGCTACACCTTC
TRBV6-1	TRBJ2-2	NA	TRBD1	CASSDTGTGAFAGELFF	TGTGCCAGCAGTGACACCGGGACAGGGGCTTTCGCCGGGGAGCTGTTTTTT
TRBV5-1	TRBJ2-2	NA	NA	CASSLAGDWNTGELFF	TGCGCCAGCAGCTTGGCTGGGGACTGGAACACCGGGGAGCTGTTTTTT
TRBV15	TRBJ2-7	few	TRBD1	CATSRVPGQGYEQYF	TGTGCCACCAGCAGAGTCCCGGGACAGGGCTACGAGCAGTACTTC
TRBV11-3	TRBJ2-7	NA	TRBD1	CASSFGTGIYEQYF	TGTGCCAGCAGCTTTGGGACAGGGATCTACGAGCAGTACTTC
TRBV27	TRBJ2-7	NA	TRBD1	CASRWGQGSYEQYF	TGTGCCAGCAGGTGGGGACAGGGATCCTACGAGCAGTACTTC
TRBV7-9	TRBJ1-1	NA	TRBD1	CASSGGGLSAMTGATEAFF	TGTGCCAGCAGTGGGGGGGGCCTGTCTGCCATGACAGGGGCCACTGAAGCTTTCTTT
TRBV9	TRBJ2-2	NA	NA	CASSVAVRFRGNTGELFF	TGTGCCAGCAGCGTAGCCGTCCGATTCAGGGGAAACACCGGGGAGCTGTTTTTT